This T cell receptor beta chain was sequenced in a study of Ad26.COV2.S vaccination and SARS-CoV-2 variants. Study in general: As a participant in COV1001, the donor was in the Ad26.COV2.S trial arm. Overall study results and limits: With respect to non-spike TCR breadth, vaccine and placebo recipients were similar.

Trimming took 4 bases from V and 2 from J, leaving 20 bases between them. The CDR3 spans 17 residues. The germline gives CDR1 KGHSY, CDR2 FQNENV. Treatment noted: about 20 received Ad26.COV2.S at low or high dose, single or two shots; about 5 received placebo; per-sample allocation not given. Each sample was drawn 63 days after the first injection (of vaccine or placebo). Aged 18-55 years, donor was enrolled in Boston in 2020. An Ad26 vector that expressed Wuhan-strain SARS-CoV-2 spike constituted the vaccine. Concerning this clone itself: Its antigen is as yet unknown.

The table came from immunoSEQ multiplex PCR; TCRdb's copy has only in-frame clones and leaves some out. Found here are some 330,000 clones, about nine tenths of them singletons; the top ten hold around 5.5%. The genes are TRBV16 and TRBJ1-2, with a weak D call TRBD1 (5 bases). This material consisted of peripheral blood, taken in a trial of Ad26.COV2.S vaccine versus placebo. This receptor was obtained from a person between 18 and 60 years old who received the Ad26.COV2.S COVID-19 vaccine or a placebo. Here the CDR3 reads CASSPSLFEGTNYGYTF. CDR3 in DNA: TGTGCCAGCAGCCCCTCCCTATTTGAGGGGACCAACTATGGCTACACCTTC.